A selection of T cell receptor beta chains follows, all from one sample in a study of graft-versus-host responses after intestinal transplantation. Antigens of these TCRs are unknown. Generated by immunoSEQ multiplex PCR, the TCRdb table keeps only in-frame clones and is missing some. This table holds about 120,000 clones, approximately 96% found once. The specimen comprised unstimulated CD8+ T cells sorted from spleen or lymph node cells, sampled before intestinal transplant. Every receptor here comes from a human donor who received an intestinal transplant. The CDR3 runs from the conserved cysteine through the conserved F or W. A D gene is named only where the DNA matches it firmly. Rows may omit the clone size; those that give it use once, few, many or a size class.

D gene | CDR3 length | J gene | clone size | V gene | CDR3 protein | CDR3 DNA
- | 14 | TRBJ2-7 | - | TRBV18 | CASSPRGRTYEQYF | TGTGCCAGCTCACCACGAGGGAGGACCTACGAGCAGTACTTC
TRBD1 | 13 | TRBJ2-7 | - | TRBV9 | CASSATGNNEQYF | TGTGCCAGCAGCGCGACAGGGAACAACGAGCAGTACTTC
- | 15 | TRBJ2-3 | - | TRBV4-1 | CASSQVGGDTDTQYF | TGCGCCAGCAGCCAAGTTGGCGGGGATACAGATACGCAGTATTTT
TRBD2 | 17 | TRBJ2-1 | - | TRBV7-6 | CASSLESSGSSYNEQFF | TGTGCCAGCAGCTTAGAGTCTAGCGGGAGCTCCTACAATGAGCAGTTCTTC
TRBD2 | 14 | TRBJ2-7 | - | TRBV7-9 | CASSPAGGGYEQYF | TGTGCCAGCAGCCCAGCGGGAGGTGGATACGAGCAGTACTTC
- | 12 | TRBJ1-5 | few | TRBV25-1 | CASSEYNQPQHF | TGTGCCAGCAGTGAATATAATCAGCCCCAGCATTTT
- | 11 | TRBJ2-7 | once | TRBV27 | CASGDTYEQYF | TGTGCCAGCGGGGACACCTACGAGCAGTACTTC
- | 13 | TRBJ1-1 | - | TRBV13 | CASSLPVNTEAFF | TGTGCCAGCAGCTTACCAGTAAACACTGAAGCTTTCTTT
TRBD2 | 16 | TRBJ2-3 | - | TRBV10-3 | CAISRLAGGPGDTQYF | TGTGCCATCAGCAGACTAGCGGGAGGGCCTGGAGATACGCAGTATTTT
TRBD1 | 13 | TRBJ2-2 | - | TRBV2 | CASLGQGAGELFF | TGTGCCAGCCTGGGACAGGGGGCCGGGGAGCTGTTTTTT
- | 14 | TRBJ2-7 | - | TRBV7-9 | CASSSAGRTYEQYF | TGTGCCAGCAGCTCCGCCGGACGGACCTACGAGCAGTACTTC
TRBD2 | 14 | TRBJ2-1 | - | TRBV27 | CASSWTSGSGEQFF | TGTGCCAGCAGTTGGACTAGCGGTTCCGGAGAGCAGTTCTTC
- | 14 | TRBJ2-7 | - | TRBV5-4 | CASSPFPSHYEQYF | TGTGCCAGCAGCCCGTTTCCGTCCCACTACGAGCAGTACTTC
TRBD1 | 14 | TRBJ2-5 | - | TRBV27 | CASADRGPQETQYF | TGTGCCAGCGCGGACAGGGGGCCCCAAGAGACCCAGTACTTC
- | 15 | TRBJ2-3 | - | TRBV13 | CASSPPGWDTDTQYF | TGTGCCAGCAGCCCTCCCGGGTGGGACACAGATACGCAGTATTTT
TRBD2 | 17 | TRBJ2-7 | - | TRBV18 | CASSLYPIAGTSYEQYF | TGTGCCAGCTCACTTTACCCCATAGCGGGAACCTCCTACGAGCAGTACTTC
- | 14 | TRBJ2-7 | - | TRBV13 | CASSSSPSSYEQYF | TGTGCCAGCAGCTCCTCCCCCTCCTCCTACGAGCAGTACTTC
TRBD2 | 19 | TRBJ2-2 | - | TRBV13 | CASSLGRLAGVVNAGELFF | TGTGCCAGCAGCTTAGGCCGGCTAGCGGGGGTGGTAAACGCCGGGGAGCTGTTTTTT
- | 11 | TRBJ2-3 | - | TRBV27 | CASGSTDTQYF | TGTGCCAGCGGGAGCACAGATACGCAGTATTTT
- | 14 | TRBJ1-5 | - | TRBV7-9 | CASSPGVGNQPQHF | TGTGCCAGCAGCCCTGGAGTAGGCAATCAGCCCCAGCATTTT
- | 10 | TRBJ1-2 | - | TRBV27 | CETTAYGYTF | TGTGAAACCACGGCCTATGGCTACACCTTC
TRBD1 | 17 | TRBJ1-3 | - | TRBV11-2 | CASSFYGTGEPGNTIYF | TGTGCCAGCAGCTTTTACGGGACAGGGGAACCTGGAAACACCATATATTTT
TRBD1 | 17 | TRBJ2-2 | - | TRBV18 | CASSLNSLRGRTGGLFF | TGTGCCAGCTCTCTAAACTCCCTCAGGGGGCGCACCGGGGGGCTGTTTTTT
TRBD2 | 16 | TRBJ2-3 | once | TRBV5-6 | CASSHTSGNPRDTQYF | TGTGCCAGCAGCCATACTAGCGGGAACCCTAGGGATACGCAGTATTTT
- | 13 | TRBJ2-7 | - | TRBV30 | CAWSVGVGREQYF | TGTGCCTGGAGTGTGGGGGTGGGTCGCGAGCAGTACTTC
TRBD1 | 17 | TRBJ2-1 | - | TRBV7-2 | CASSLDRGRSSYNEQFF | TGTGCCAGCAGCTTAGACAGGGGGCGAAGCTCCTACAATGAGCAGTTCTTC
- | 14 | TRBJ2-3 | - | TRBV4-3 | CASSQDRSTDTQYF | TGCGCCAGCAGCCAAGATCGGAGCACAGATACGCAGTATTTT
- | 12 | TRBJ2-1 | - | TRBV19 | CASSIGVSEQFF | TGTGCCAGTAGTATAGGAGTTAGTGAGCAGTTCTTC
TRBD2 | 17 | TRBJ2-7 | - | TRBV5-1 | CARRVGSGRFSIPEQYF | TGCGCCCGGAGGGTCGGTAGCGGGAGATTCTCGATTCCCGAGCAGTACTTC
TRBD1 | 18 | TRBJ2-1 | - | TRBV9 | CASSGGTGGQALHNEQFF | TGTGCCAGCAGCGGAGGGACAGGGGGCCAAGCATTACACAATGAGCAGTTCTTC
- | 17 | TRBJ1-4 | - | TRBV27 | CASSLSPNGPTNEKLFF | TGTGCCAGCAGTTTAAGCCCAAACGGCCCAACTAATGAAAAACTGTTTTTT
- | 14 | TRBJ2-7 | - | TRBV28 | CASSFVNINYEQYF | TGTGCCAGCAGTTTCGTAAACATCAACTACGAGCAGTACTTC
- | 13 | TRBJ1-6 | - | TRBV27 | CASSPRPGSPLHF | TGTGCCAGCAGTCCTCGTCCCGGTTCACCCCTCCACTTT
- | 15 | TRBJ2-1 | - | TRBV9 | CASSVEATAINEQFF | TGTGCCAGCAGCGTAGAGGCGACCGCTATCAATGAGCAGTTCTTC
- | 15 | TRBJ1-2 | - | TRBV7-2 | CASSLSVGVFYGYTF | TGTGCCAGCAGCTTATCCGTCGGGGTTTTTTATGGCTACACCTTC
TRBD1 | 14 | TRBJ2-1 | - | TRBV6-1 | CASRGQSSYNEQFF | TGTGCCAGCAGGGGACAGAGCTCCTACAATGAGCAGTTCTTC
TRBD2 | 15 | TRBJ2-1 | - | TRBV19 | CASSIDPRLANEQFF | TGTGCCAGTAGTATAGACCCCCGACTAGCCAATGAGCAGTTCTTC
- | 14 | TRBJ2-7 | - | TRBV7-8 | CASSPRVNSYEQYF | TGTGCCAGCAGCCCCCGGGTGAACTCCTACGAGCAGTACTTC
TRBD2 | 17 | TRBJ2-1 | - | TRBV15 | CATSRLPTSGTYNEQFF | TGTGCCACCAGCAGATTACCAACTAGCGGGACCTACAATGAGCAGTTCTTC
- | 14 | TRBJ1-2 | - | TRBV29-1 | CSVERQPPAYGYTF | TGCAGCGTTGAACGACAGCCTCCGGCCTATGGCTACACCTTC
- | 15 | TRBJ2-2 | - | TRBV28 | CAIQLGTSNTGELFF | TGTGCCATTCAACTCGGGACATCGAACACCGGGGAGCTGTTTTTT
TRBD1 | 15 | TRBJ1-2 | - | TRBV28 | CASIVRDSLNYGYTF | TGTGCCAGCATCGTCCGGGACAGTCTTAACTATGGCTACACCTTC
- | 13 | TRBJ2-1 | - | TRBV30 | CAWSPIPGQEQFF | TGTGCCTGGAGCCCCATCCCAGGGCAAGAGCAGTTCTTC
- | 12 | TRBJ1-1 | - | TRBV5-4 | CASSSGNGEAFF | TGTGCCAGCAGTTCTGGCAATGGGGAAGCTTTCTTT
- | 14 | TRBJ2-7 | once | TRBV27 | CASSLKISGAEQYF | TGTGCCAGCAGTTTGAAAATCTCAGGGGCCGAGCAGTACTTC
- | 16 | TRBJ2-5 | - | TRBV27 | CASSLLPMNYQETQYF | TGTGCCAGCAGTTTACTCCCCATGAACTATCAAGAGACCCAGTACTTC
- | 19 | TRBJ2-2 | - | TRBV5-6 | CASSLDVKTDLRGTGELFF | TGTGCCAGCAGCTTGGATGTGAAGACCGACTTGCGGGGCACCGGGGAGCTGTTTTTT
- | 13 | TRBJ1-1 | - | TRBV28 | CASSFTGGTEAFF | TGTGCCAGCAGTTTTACAGGAGGTACTGAAGCTTTCTTT
- | 12 | TRBJ2-3 | few | TRBV7-9 | CASSLITDTQYF | TGTGCCAGCAGCCTAATCACAGATACGCAGTATTTT
- | 15 | TRBJ2-1 | - | TRBV9 | CASSVTGGLYNEQFF | TGTGCCAGCAGCGTAACGGGGGGCCTCTACAATGAGCAGTTCTTC
- | 13 | TRBJ2-7 | - | TRBV11-1 | CASSHIQGFEQYF | TGTGCCAGCAGTCACATACAGGGTTTCGAGCAGTACTTC
- | 15 | TRBJ2-7 | - | TRBV5-6 | CASSLGSGAFVGQYF | TGTGCCAGCAGCTTGGGTAGCGGAGCGTTTGTTGGGCAGTACTTC
- | 13 | TRBJ2-7 | once | TRBV10-3 | CATAAGSSYEQYF | TGTGCCACCGCAGCGGGTTCCTCCTACGAGCAGTACTTC
- | 16 | TRBJ1-3 | - | TRBV13 | CASSLNVDSFGNTIYF | TGTGCCAGCAGCCTCAACGTCGACAGCTTTGGAAACACCATATATTTT
- | 13 | TRBJ1-1 | - | TRBV4-3 | CASSQAGTTEAFF | TGCGCCAGCAGCCAAGCAGGGACCACTGAAGCTTTCTTT
TRBD2 | 17 | TRBJ2-1 | - | TRBV7-3 | CASSPGPAGGSYNEQFF | TGTGCCAGCAGCCCAGGGCCAGCGGGAGGATCCTACAATGAGCAGTTCTTC
- | 16 | TRBJ1-2 | - | TRBV4-1 | CASSQDRAWREGGYTF | TGCGCCAGCAGCCAAGATAGGGCCTGGAGGGAGGGTGGCTACACCTTC
- | 15 | TRBJ1-2 | - | TRBV30 | CAWSVGAGAHYGYTF | TGTGCCTGGAGTGTAGGTGCGGGGGCGCATTATGGCTACACCTTC
TRBD2 | 16 | TRBJ2-1 | - | TRBV7-7 | CASSPRTSGRHNEQFF | TGTGCTAGCAGCCCTCGGACTAGCGGGAGACACAATGAGCAGTTCTTC